This passage covers 14 T cell receptor beta chains from one sample sequenced in a study of blood T cell repertoires in COVID-19. Sequencing was performed with immunoSEQ multiplex PCR; in TCRdb, only in-frame clones are kept and a portion is missing. The table includes about 250,000 clones, about nine tenths detected once. The specimen sequenced was peripheral blood. The receptors were sampled from a woman aged 25 to 39 with COVID-19, enrolled during active disease.

This clone appeared a few times. The rearrangement links TRBV21-1 to TRBJ1-3; TRBD1 is taken as the D call from the table, unchecked against the DNA. TRBV21-1 is a recognized pseudogene. CDR3 length: 11 residues. CDR3 coding DNA: TGTGCCAGCAGCAAAGAGGGCAGGGCCTATTTT. Residues: CASSKEGRAYF.

The chain couples TRBV9 to TRBJ1-1; D is possibly TRBD1 (5 bases). This CDR3 spans 15 amino acids. Looked up from germline, CDR1 is SGDLS and CDR2 is YYNGEE. The ends were cut back, 3 bases at V and 2 bases at J, with 14 bases in the middle. The CDR3 coding sequence is TGTGCCAGCAGCGGCCTAGCGACAGCCAACACTGAAGCTTTCTTT. Its protein is CASSGLATANTEAFF.

J is TRBJ1-5 and V is TRBV4-1, with a weak D call TRBD1 (5 bases). V lost 2 bases to trimming and J lost 8 bases, with 10 bases between them. This CDR3 has 13 residues. CDR1 and CDR2 from the germline V gene are MGHRA and YSYEKL. This CDR3 reads CASSQYRYEPQHF. The CDR3 nucleotides read TGCGCCAGCAGCCAATACAGGTACGAGCCCCAGCATTTT.

The chain joins TRBV9 to TRBJ1-1, with 8 bases lining up with TRBD1. The V gene end was trimmed by 6 bases and the J gene end by 7 bases; junction bases not matched to a gene: 17. CDR1 and CDR2 (germline): SGDLS, YYNGEE. The CDR3 has 16 residues. The CDR3 DNA reads as TGTGCCAGCACGGGGCCCATTGACAGGGGAAAAGGTGAAGCTTTCTTT. It codes for CASTGPIDRGKGEAFF. The full variable domain, its missing parts supplied by reference TRBV9 and TRBJ1-1, is DSGVTQTPKHLITATGQRVTLRCSPRSGDLSVYWYQQSLDQGLQFLIQYYNGEERAKGNILERFSAQQFPDLHSELNLSSLELGDSALYFCASTGPIDRGKGEAFFGQGTRLTVV.

A few counts support this clone. V is TRBV7-8 and J is TRBJ1-2; no clear D. V was clipped by 6 bases and J by 8 bases, with 19 bases between them. From germline, CDR1 is SGHVS and CDR2 FQNEAQ. The CDR3 totals 14 residues. CDR3 nucleotide sequence: TGTGCCAGCAGTTCCGGACTAGGGCCCGAGGGCTACACCTTC. Protein product: CASSSGLGPEGYTF.

A remark on this clone: Relative to the germline gene, one junction end is altered; a read error may explain this. The V and J genes are TRBV2 and TRBJ1-6; weak D call: TRBD1 (6 bases). The CDR3 is 13 residues long. Germline values: CDR1 SNHLY, CDR2 FYNNEI. The CDR3: CASGEGGFEPLHF. CDR3 DNA: TGTGCCAGCGGTGAGGGGGGATTTGAACCCCTCCACTTT.

This clone was detected ten times or more. The rearrangement uses TRBV6-4 and TRBJ1-5; D gene ambiguous. Per germline, CDR1 MRHNA and CDR2 SNTAGT. This CDR3 spans 13 amino acids. Trimming took off 5 bases at V and 1 base at J, with 6 bases between the two ends. The CDR3 spells CASSIGSNQPQHF. The CDR3 DNA reads TGTGCCAGCAGTATCGGGAGCAATCAGCCCCAGCATTTT.

This clone was counted a single time. This rearrangement joins TRBV9 to TRBJ2-1; weak D call: TRBD1 (5 bases). The CDR3 runs to 12 residues. Germline V gene lookup returns CDR1 SGDLS and CDR2 YYNGEE. With 3 bases removed from V and 12 bases from J, the gap between germline ends came to 13 bases. The CDR3, as DNA: TGTGCCAGCAGCGGGCGGACAAAGGGGCAGTTCTTC. Protein sequence: CASSGRTKGQFF.

The chain links TRBV7-2 to TRBJ1-2, with 7 nucleotides matching TRBD1. Germline assignment: CDR1 SGHTA and CDR2 FQGNSA. This CDR3 is 15 amino acids long. Trimming took 7 bases from V and 4 from J; bases not matched to a gene: 12. CDR3 DNA sequence: TGTGCCAGCACCGATGGCCCGGGACAGCCCTATGGCTACACCTTC. Amino acids: CASTDGPGQPYGYTF.

The J gene is TRBJ2-1, the V gene TRBV10-2, with 9 bases lining up with TRBD2. V was clipped by 8 bases and J by 6 bases; unmatched bases: 11. The CDR3 sequence is 15 residues long. Germline lookup yields CDR1 WSHSY and CDR2 SAAADI. CDR3 amino acids: CASLHSGGGSNEQFF. The CDR3 coding sequence is TGCGCCAGCCTCCATAGCGGGGGCGGTAGCAATGAGCAGTTCTTC.

This chain connects TRBV5-8 to TRBJ2-1; 9 bases line up with TRBD2. The CDR3 has 18 residues. The ends lost 1 base at V and 2 bases at J; junction bases unmatched: 10. Germline CDR1 is SGHTS and CDR2 is YDEGEE. Here the CDR3 DNA reads TGTGCCAGCAGCTTGATCATGAGCGGGGGGAAAACCTACAATGAGCAGTTCTTC. The encoded protein is CASSLIMSGGKTYNEQFF. The full variable domain, completed using reference TRBV5-8 and TRBJ2-1, is EAGVTQSPTHLIKTRGQQATLRCSPISGHTSVYWYQQALGLGLQFLLWYDEGEERNRGNFPPRFSGRQFPNYSSELNVNALELEDSALYLCASSLIMSGGKTYNEQFFGPGTRLTVL.

The gene calls are TRBV4-3 and TRBJ2-1; no firm D call. Per the germline V gene, CDR1 is LGHNA and CDR2 is YSLEER. The CDR3 is 14 amino acids. The V and J ends lost 1 base and 7 bases respectively, with 11 bases between them. The CDR3 coding sequence is TGCGCCAGCAGCCAAGTGCATACCACAAATGAGCAGTTCTTC. Translated: CASSQVHTTNEQFF.

The V call is TRBV7-8, the J call TRBJ1-5; 9 bases align to TRBD1. The V gene's germline CDR1 is SGHVS and CDR2 FQNEAQ. This CDR3 contains 14 residues. The V and J ends lost 5 bases and 7 bases, in that order; junction bases with no gene match: 6. CDR3 coding DNA: TGTGCCAGCAGCCCCGGACAGGGGCGCCAGCCCCAGCATTTT. Translated, it gives CASSPGQGRQPQHF.

This sequence joins TRBV24-1 and TRBJ2-3; 9 bases agree with TRBD1. This CDR3 contains 16 residues. Germline V gene lookup returns CDR1 KGHDR and CDR2 SFDVKD. V gave up 4 bases and J gave up 2 bases; unmatched junction bases: 6. Here the CDR3 reads CATSDQTGGATDTQYF. The CDR3 region has the DNA TGTGCCACCAGTGACCAGACAGGGGGGGCCACAGATACGCAGTATTTT.